This T cell receptor beta chain was sequenced in a study of blood T cell repertoires in COVID-19. In the study overall: Sample material is recorded as cDNA or gDNA derived from T cells, B-cell-depleted T cells, or PBMCs.

This CDR3 is 14 amino acids long. Trimming removed 4 bases from V and 4 bases from J, with 14 bases in between. CDR1 and CDR2 from the germline V gene are SGHTA and FQGTGA. In the original analysis: Nucleated cell number was recorded as an estimate derived from reference gene primer amplification. Libraries were prepared by immunoSEQ multiplex PCR; TCRdb keeps only in-frame clonotypes and omits some of them. D and trimming were read from the DNA, whereas the V and J calls and clone size are those reported in that table. Among 200,000 to 250,000 clones listed, roughly 86% were seen once. Clinical histories supplied by participants themselves formed the basis of cohort assignment.

Sequenced material: PBMCs or T cells enriched from blood (not recorded which). V and J are TRBV7-3 and TRBJ2-7; perhaps TRBD1 as D (5 bases). The TCR comes from a man aged 18 to 35 with acute COVID-19. This chain's CDR3 is CASSSTGWGYEQYF. CDR3 DNA sequence: TGTGCCAGCAGCTCCACAGGATGGGGTTACGAGCAGTACTTC.